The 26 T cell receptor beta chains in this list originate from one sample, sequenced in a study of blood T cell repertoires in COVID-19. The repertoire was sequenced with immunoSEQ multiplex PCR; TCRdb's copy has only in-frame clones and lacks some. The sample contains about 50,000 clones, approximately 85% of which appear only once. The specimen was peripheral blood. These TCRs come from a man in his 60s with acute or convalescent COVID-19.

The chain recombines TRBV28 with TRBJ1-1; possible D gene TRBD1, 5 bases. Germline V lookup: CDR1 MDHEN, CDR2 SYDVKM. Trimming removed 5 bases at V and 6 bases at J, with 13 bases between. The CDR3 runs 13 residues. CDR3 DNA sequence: TGTGCCAGCAGTCTCCTCGACAGCCCTGAAGCTTTCTTT. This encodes CASSLLDSPEAFF.

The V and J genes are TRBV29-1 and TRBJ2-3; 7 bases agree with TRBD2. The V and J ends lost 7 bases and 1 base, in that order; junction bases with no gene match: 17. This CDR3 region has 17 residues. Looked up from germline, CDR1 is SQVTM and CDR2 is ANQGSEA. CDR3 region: CSAPRAYGAGGTDTQYF. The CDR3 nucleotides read TGCAGCGCCCCTAGGGCTTACGGGGCGGGGGGCACAGATACGCAGTATTTT.

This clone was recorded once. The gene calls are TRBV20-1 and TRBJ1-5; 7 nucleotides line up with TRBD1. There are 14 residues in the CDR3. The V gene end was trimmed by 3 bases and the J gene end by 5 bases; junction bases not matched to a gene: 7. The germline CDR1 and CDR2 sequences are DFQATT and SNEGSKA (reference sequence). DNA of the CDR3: TGCAGTGCTAGTGAGCCCAGGGGGTATCAGCCCCAGCATTTT. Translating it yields CSASEPRGYQPQHF.

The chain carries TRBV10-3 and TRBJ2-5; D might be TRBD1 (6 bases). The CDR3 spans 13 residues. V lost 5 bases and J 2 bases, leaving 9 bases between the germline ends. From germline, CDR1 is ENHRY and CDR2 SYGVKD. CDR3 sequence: CAISKGQQETQYF. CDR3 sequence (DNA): TGTGCCATCAGTAAGGGACAACAAGAGACCCAGTACTTC.

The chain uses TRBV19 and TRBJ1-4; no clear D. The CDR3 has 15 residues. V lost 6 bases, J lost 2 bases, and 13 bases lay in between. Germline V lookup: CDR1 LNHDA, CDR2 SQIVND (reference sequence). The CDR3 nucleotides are TGTGCCAGTAGCATCGTGTCGGGGACTAATGAAAAACTGTTTTTT. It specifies CASSIVSGTNEKLFF.

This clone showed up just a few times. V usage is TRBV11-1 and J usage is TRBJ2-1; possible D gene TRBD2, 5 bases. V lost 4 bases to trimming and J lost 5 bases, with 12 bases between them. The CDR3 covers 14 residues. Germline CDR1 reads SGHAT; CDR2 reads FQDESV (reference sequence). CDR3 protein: CASSSRGNHNEQFF. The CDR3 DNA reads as TGTGCCAGCAGCTCACGAGGGAATCACAATGAGCAGTTCTTC.

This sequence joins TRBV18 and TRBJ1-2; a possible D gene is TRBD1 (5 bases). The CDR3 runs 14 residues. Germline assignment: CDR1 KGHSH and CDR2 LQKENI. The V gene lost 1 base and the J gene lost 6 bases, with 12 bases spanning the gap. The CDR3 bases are TGTGCCAGCTCACCACTTCCGGGAGGGGATGGCTACACCTTC. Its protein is CASSPLPGGDGYTF. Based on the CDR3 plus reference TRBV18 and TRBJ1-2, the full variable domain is NAGVMQNPRHLVRRRGQEARLRCSPMKGHSHVYWYRQLPEEGLKFMVYLQKENIIDESGMPKERFSAEFPKEGPSILRIQQVVRGDSAAYFCASSPLPGGDGYTFGSGTRLTVV.

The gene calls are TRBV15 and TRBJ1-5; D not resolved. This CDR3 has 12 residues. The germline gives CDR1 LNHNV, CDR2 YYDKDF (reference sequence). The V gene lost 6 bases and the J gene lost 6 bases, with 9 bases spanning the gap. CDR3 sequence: CATSPGVQPQHF. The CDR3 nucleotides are TGTGCCACCAGTCCGGGAGTTCAGCCCCAGCATTTT.

The CDR3 DNA reads TGTGCCAGCAGACGACAGGGTTACGATACGCAGTATTTT. Translation: CASRRQGYDTQYF. J is TRBJ2-3 and V is TRBV7-9; 7 nucleotides line up with TRBD1. The CDR3 extends over 13 amino acids. The germline CDR1 and CDR2 sequences are SEHNR and FQNEAQ (reference sequence). V shed 6 bases and J 6 bases; nucleotides not matched to a gene: 6.

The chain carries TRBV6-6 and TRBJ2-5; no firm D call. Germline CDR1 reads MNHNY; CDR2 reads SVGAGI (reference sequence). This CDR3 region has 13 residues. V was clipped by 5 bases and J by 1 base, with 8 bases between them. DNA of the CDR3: TGTGCCAGCAGTCCGGAGCCCCAAGAGACCCAGTACTTC. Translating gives CASSPEPQETQYF.

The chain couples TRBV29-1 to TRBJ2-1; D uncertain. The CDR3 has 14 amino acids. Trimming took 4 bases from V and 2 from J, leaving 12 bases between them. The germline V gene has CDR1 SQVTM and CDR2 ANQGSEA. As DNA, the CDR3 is TGCAGCGTTGGGAGCCCCTCTCCCTACAATGAGCAGTTCTTC. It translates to CSVGSPSPYNEQFF.

The CDR3, as DNA: TGTGCCAGCAGCTTCGCGGGTGCGGATACGCAGTATTTT. Residues: CASSFAGADTQYF. The V call is TRBV11-2, the J call TRBJ2-3; TRBD2 might be the D (5 bases). Trimming left V 3 bases short and J 6 bases short, with 10 bases between. Germline CDR1 is SGHAT and CDR2 is FQNNGV. The CDR3 consists of 13 residues.

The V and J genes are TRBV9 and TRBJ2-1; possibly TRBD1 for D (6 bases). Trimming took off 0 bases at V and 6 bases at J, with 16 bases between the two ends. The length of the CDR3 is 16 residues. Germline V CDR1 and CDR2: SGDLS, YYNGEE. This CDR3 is CASSVGWTEGINEQFF. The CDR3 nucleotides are TGTGCCAGCAGCGTAGGGTGGACAGAGGGTATCAATGAGCAGTTCTTC.

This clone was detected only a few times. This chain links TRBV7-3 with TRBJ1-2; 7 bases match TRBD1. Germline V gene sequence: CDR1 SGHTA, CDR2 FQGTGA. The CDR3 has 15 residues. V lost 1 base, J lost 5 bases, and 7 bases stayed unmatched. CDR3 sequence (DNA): TGTGCCAGCAGCTTAAGGCCGGGACAGCCTTATGGCTACACCTTC. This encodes CASSLRPGQPYGYTF.

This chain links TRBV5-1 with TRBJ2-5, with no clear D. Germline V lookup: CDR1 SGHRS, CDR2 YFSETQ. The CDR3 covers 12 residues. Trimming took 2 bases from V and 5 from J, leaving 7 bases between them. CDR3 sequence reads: CASSFVEETQYF. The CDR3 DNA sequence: TGCGCCAGCAGCTTTGTGGAGGAGACCCAGTACTTC.

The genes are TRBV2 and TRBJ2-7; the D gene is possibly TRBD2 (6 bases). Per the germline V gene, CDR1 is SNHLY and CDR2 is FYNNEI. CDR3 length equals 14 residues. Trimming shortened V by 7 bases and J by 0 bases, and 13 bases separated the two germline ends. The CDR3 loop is CASTSSARSYEQYF. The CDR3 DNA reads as TGTGCCAGCACCTCTAGCGCGCGCTCCTACGAGCAGTACTTC.

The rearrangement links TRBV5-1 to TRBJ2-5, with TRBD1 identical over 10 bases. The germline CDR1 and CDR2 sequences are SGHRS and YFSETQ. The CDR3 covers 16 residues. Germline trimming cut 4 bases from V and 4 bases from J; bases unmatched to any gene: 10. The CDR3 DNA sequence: TGCGCCAGCAGCGCCTACGGGACAGGGGTGGTAGAGACCCAGTACTTC. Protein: CASSAYGTGVVETQYF.

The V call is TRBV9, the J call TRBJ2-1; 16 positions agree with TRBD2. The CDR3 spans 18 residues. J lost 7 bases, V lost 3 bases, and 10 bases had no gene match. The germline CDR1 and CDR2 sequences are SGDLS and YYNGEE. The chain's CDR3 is CASSAGTSGRAAGNEQFF. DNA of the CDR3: TGTGCCAGCAGCGCGGGGACTAGCGGGAGGGCCGCGGGTAATGAGCAGTTCTTC. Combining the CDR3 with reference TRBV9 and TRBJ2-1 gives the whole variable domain DSGVTQTPKHLITATGQRVTLRCSPRSGDLSVYWYQQSLDQGLQFLIQYYNGEERAKGNILERFSAQQFPDLHSELNLSSLELGDSALYFCASSAGTSGRAAGNEQFFGPGTRLTVL.

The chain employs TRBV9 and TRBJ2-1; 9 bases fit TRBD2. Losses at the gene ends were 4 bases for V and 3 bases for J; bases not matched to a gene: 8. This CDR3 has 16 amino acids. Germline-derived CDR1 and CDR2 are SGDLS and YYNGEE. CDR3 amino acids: CASSPRGGGNYNEQFF. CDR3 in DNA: TGTGCCAGCAGCCCCCGCGGGGGGGGTAACTACAATGAGCAGTTCTTC. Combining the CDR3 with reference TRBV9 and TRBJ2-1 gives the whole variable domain DSGVTQTPKHLITATGQRVTLRCSPRSGDLSVYWYQQSLDQGLQFLIQYYNGEERAKGNILERFSAQQFPDLHSELNLSSLELGDSALYFCASSPRGGGNYNEQFFGPGTRLTVL.

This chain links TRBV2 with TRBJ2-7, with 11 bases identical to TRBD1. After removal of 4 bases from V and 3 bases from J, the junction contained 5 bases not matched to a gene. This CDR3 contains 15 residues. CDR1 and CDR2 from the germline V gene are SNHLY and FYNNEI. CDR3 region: CASSGDRGVSYEQYF. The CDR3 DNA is TGTGCCAGCAGTGGGGACAGGGGGGTTAGCTACGAGCAGTACTTC.

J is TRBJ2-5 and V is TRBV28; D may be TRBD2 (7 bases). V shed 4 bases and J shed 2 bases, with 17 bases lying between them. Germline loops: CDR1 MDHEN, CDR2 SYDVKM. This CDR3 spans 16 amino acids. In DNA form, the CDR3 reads TGTGCCAGCAGTTCCCTCGGGGGGCGGTGGCAAGAGACCCAGTACTTC. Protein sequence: CASSSLGGRWQETQYF.

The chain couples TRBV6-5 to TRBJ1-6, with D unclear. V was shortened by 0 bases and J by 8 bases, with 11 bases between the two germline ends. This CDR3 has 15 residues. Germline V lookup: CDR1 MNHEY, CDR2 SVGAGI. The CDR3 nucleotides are TGTGCCAGCAGTTACTCTGCGGTAAAGGATTCACCCCTCCACTTT. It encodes CASSYSAVKDSPLHF.

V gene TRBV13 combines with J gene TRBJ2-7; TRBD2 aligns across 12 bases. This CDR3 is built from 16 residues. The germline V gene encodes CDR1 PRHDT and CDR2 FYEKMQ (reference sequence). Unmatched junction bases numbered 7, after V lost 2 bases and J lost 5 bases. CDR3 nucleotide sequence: TGTGCCAGCAGCTTACGACTAGCGGGAGTTTTCAACGAGCAGTACTTC. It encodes CASSLRLAGVFNEQYF.

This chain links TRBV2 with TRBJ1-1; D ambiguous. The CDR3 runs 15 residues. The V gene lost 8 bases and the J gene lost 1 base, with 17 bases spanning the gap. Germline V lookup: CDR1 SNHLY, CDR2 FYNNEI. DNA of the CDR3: TGTGCCAGCGGATTGGATGGGCTCAGGAACACTGAAGCTTTCTTT. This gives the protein CASGLDGLRNTEAFF.

CDR3 in amino acids: CASSLEGSSYNSPLHF. CDR3 nucleotides: TGCGCCAGCAGCTTGGAAGGGAGCTCCTATAATTCACCCCTCCACTTT. The V gene is TRBV5-1, the J gene TRBJ1-6; D gene unclear. V lost 0 bases and J 0 bases, leaving 7 bases between the germline ends. The germline CDR1 and CDR2 sequences are SGHRS and YFSETQ. This CDR3 is 16 amino acids long.

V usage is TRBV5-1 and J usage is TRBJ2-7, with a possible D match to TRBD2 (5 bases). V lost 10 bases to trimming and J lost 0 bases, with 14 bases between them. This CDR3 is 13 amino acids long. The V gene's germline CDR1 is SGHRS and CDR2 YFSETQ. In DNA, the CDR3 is TGCGCCTCTTCTGAGGGCAGCTCCTACGAGCAGTACTTC. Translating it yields CASSEGSSYEQYF. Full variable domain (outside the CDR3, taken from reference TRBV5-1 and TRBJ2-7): KAGVTQTPRYLIKTRGQQVTLSCSPISGHRSVSWYQQTPGQGLQFLFEYFSETQRNKGNFPGRFSGRQFSNSRSEMNVSTLELGDSALYLCASSEGSSYEQYFGPGTRLTVT.